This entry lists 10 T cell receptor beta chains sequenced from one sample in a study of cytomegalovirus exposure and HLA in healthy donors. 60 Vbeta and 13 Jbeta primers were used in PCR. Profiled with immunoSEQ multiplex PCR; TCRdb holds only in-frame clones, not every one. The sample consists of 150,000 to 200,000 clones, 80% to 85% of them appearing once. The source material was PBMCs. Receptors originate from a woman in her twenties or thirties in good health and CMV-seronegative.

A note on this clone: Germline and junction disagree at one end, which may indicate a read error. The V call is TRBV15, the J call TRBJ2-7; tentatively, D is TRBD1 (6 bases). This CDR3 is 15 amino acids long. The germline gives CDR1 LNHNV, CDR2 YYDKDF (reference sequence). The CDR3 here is CATSRSDRSSYGQYF. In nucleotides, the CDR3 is TGTGCCACCAGCAGATCTGACAGGAGCTCCTACGGGCAGTACTTC.

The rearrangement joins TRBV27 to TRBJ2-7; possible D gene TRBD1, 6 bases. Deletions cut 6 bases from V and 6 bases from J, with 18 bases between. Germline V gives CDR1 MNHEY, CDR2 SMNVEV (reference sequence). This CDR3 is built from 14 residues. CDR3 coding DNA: TGTGCCAGCAGCCGCATAGGGGGTGGGCGCGAGCAGTACTTC. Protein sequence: CASSRIGGGREQYF.

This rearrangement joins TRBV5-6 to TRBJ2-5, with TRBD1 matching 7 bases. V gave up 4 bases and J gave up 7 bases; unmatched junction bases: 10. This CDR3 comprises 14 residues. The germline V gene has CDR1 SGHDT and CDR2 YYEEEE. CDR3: CASSLQGRLGTQYF. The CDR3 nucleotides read TGTGCCAGCAGCCTACAGGGGCGCTTAGGGACCCAGTACTTC.

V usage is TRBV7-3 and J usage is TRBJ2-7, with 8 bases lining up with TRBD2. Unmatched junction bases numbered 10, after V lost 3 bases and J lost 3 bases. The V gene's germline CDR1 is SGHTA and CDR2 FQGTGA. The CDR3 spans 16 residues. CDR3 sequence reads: CASSFSSSGSFYEQYF. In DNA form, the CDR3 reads TGTGCCAGCAGCTTTTCATCTAGCGGGTCCTTCTACGAGCAGTACTTC. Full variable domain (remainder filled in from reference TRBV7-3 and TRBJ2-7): GAGVSQTPSNKVTEKGKYVELRCDPISGHTALYWYRQSLGQGPEFLIYFQGTGAADDSGLPNDRFFAVRPEGSVSTLKIQRTERGDSAVYLCASSFSSSGSFYEQYFGPGTRLTVT.

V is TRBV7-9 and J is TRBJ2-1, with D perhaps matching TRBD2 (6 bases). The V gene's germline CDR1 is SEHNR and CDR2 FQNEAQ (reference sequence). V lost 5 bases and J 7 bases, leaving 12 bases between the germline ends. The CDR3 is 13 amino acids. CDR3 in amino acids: CASSPPLANEQFF. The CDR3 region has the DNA TGTGCCAGCAGCCCACCCCTAGCGAATGAGCAGTTCTTC.

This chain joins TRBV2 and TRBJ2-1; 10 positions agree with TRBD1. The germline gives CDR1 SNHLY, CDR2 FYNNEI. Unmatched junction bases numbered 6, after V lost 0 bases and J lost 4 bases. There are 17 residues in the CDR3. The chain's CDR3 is CASSEAGQGDFYNEQFF. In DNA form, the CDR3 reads TGTGCCAGCAGTGAAGCAGGACAGGGGGATTTTTACAATGAGCAGTTCTTC.

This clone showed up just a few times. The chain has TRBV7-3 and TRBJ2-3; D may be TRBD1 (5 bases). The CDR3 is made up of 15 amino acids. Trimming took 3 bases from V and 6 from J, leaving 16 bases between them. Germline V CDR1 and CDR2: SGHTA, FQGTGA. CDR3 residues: CASSFSPSGADTQYF. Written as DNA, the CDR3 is TGTGCCAGCAGCTTCAGTCCTTCTGGGGCTGATACGCAGTATTTT.

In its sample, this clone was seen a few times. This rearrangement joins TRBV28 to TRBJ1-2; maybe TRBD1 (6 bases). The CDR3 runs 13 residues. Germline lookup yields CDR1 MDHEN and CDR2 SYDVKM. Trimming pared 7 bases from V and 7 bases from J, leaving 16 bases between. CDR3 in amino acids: CASMENRVGGYTF. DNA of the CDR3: TGTGCCAGCATGGAGAACAGGGTGGGTGGCTACACCTTC.

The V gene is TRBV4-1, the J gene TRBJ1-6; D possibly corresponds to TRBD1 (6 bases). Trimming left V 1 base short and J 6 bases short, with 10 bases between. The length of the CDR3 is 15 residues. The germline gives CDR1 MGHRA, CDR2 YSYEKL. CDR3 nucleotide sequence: TGCGCCAGCAGCCAAGGGGAGGGGGGTAATTCACCCCTCCACTTT. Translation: CASSQGEGGNSPLHF.

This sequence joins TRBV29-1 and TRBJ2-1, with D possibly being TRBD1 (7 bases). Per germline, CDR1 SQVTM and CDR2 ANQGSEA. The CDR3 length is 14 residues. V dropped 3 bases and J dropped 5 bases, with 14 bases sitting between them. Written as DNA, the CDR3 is TGCAGCGTTGAGGACAGGAGGGGAGACAATGAGCAGTTCTTC. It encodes CSVEDRRGDNEQFF.